The source of this T cell receptor (beta chain) is a study of early T cells in non-severe SARS-CoV-2 infection. Study-wide background: Unsorted whole-blood RNA was sequenced in bulk, leaving chains unpaired.

V lost 4 bases and J lost 7; bases outside the gene matches: 8. Looked up from germline, CDR1 is SGHTA and CDR2 is FQGNSA. CDR3 length: 14 amino acids. Each single cDNA molecule received a unique molecular identifier. TCRdb re-derived calls from the 5' RACE reads in MiXCR, one entry per CDR3 protein. The table lists fewer than 85,000 distinct CDR3 sequences, roughly an eighth of them singletons. This clonotype was seen many times. Antigen specificity is unknown. Study-level points and caveats: Database matching using VDJdb favored anti-spike CD8 responses, with private and CD4 specificities left missing.

Sequencing was done on a sample of whole blood. The receptor was isolated from an adult who was a healthcare worker with PCR-confirmed SARS-CoV-2 infection or an uninfected control (not recorded which). V gene TRBV7-2 combines with J gene TRBJ1-2; 8 bases are a match to TRBD1. This CDR3 reads CASSSRQGKSGYTF. The CDR3 nucleotides are TGTGCCAGCAGCTCCCGACAGGGGAAGAGTGGCTACACCTTC.